These T cell receptor beta chains were read from a single sample in a study of T-cell reconstitution after alpha-beta-depleted transplantation in children. TCRdb analysed the PCR reads with MiXCR anew, one entry per CDR3 protein. The sample lists about 200,000 distinct CDR3 sequences; around 7.7% were seen once. Specimen: PBMCs, mostly from graft donor cells, collected 360 days after TCRalphabeta/CD19-depleted stem cell transplant. The receptors come from a male patient under 10 years old who had a stem cell transplant for acute myeloid leukemia, so the T cells may come from the graft donor. Both conserved end residues are part of each CDR3. A D gene is named only where the DNA matches it firmly. Size tells how often a clone was seen (once, few, many) or the class of an expanded clone, and some rows leave it out.

>TRBV20-1|TRBJ1-5|few|13|.
CSARQQGNQPQHF
TGCAGTGCTAGACAGCAGGGGAATCAGCCCCAGCATTTT
>TRBV5-1|TRBJ2-2|many|16|.
CASSLLTGGYTGELFF
TGCGCCAGCAGCTTACTAACGGGGGGCTACACCGGGGAGCTGTTTTTT
>TRBV7-8|TRBJ2-7|many|11|.
CASRGSYEQYF
TGTGCCAGCAGGGGCAGCTACGAGCAGTACTTC
>TRBV11-3|TRBJ2-5|many|13|.
CASSPGRQETQYF
TGTGCCAGCAGCCCGGGACGGCAAGAGACCCAGTACTTC
>TRBV5-1|TRBJ2-5|.|14|.
CASTEAASLETQYF
TGCGCCAGCACCGAAGCGGCATCTTTGGAGACCCAGTACTTC
>TRBV12-3/TRBV12-4|TRBJ1-3|many|14|.
CASSLHTRGNTIYF
TGTGCCAGCAGTCTCCACACTCGGGGAAACACCATATATTTT
>TRBV29-1|TRBJ2-1|many|14|TRBD2
CSVEGRGFYNEQFF
TGCAGCGTTGAGGGGAGGGGATTTTACAATGAGCAGTTCTTC
>TRBV11-2|TRBJ2-3|many|16|TRBD2
CASKAYEAGSTDTQYF
TGTGCCAGCAAAGCTTATGAAGCGGGATCCACAGATACGCAGTATTTT
>TRBV7-6|TRBJ2-7|.|13|.
CASSSQGGYEQYF
TGTGCCAGCAGCTCGCAGGGGGGGTACGAGCAGTACTTC
>TRBV11-2|TRBJ2-5|.|14|.
CASSQGSGHETQYF
TGTGCCAGCAGCCAGGGTTCGGGACACGAGACCCAGTACTTC
>TRBV5-1|TRBJ1-6|.|14|.
CASSFPGVASPLHF
TGCGCCAGCAGCTTCCCAGGGGTCGCTTCACCCCTCCACTTT
>TRBV6-2/TRBV6-3|TRBJ2-5|few|18|TRBD1
CASSEEFPGQGFQETQYF
TGTGCCAGCAGCGAAGAATTCCCGGGACAGGGGTTCCAAGAGACCCAGTACTTC
>TRBV6-2/TRBV6-3|TRBJ2-1|many|14|TRBD2
CASSYRPSGGEQFF
TGTGCCAGCAGTTACCGGCCTAGCGGGGGTGAGCAGTTCTTC
>TRBV20-1|TRBJ2-3|many|19|TRBD2
CSARGTGLRTSGTTDTQYF
TGCAGTGCTAGAGGAACAGGACTAAGGACTAGCGGGACCACAGATACGCAGTATTTT
>TRBV5-1|TRBJ2-5|.|14|TRBD1
CASSLWTGKETQYF
TGCGCCAGCAGCTTGTGGACAGGGAAGGAGACCCAGTACTTC
>TRBV27|TRBJ1-3|few|13|.
CASSFLAGNTIYF
TGTGCCAGCAGTTTTTTAGCCGGAAACACCATATATTTT
>TRBV5-1|TRBJ2-5|few|15|TRBD1
CASSLLSDREETQYF
TGCGCCAGCAGCTTGCTTTCCGACAGGGAAGAGACCCAGTACTTC
>TRBV6-2/TRBV6-3|TRBJ2-5|many|14|.
CASSRRGRQETQYF
TGTGCCAGCAGCCGCCGGGGGCGGCAAGAGACCCAGTACTTC
>TRBV12-3/TRBV12-4|TRBJ1-3|many|12|.
CANPGAGNTIYF
TGTGCCAACCCAGGGGCAGGAAACACCATATATTTT
>TRBV12-3/TRBV12-4|TRBJ2-5|many|13|.
CASRETNQETQYF
TGTGCCAGCAGGGAGACAAACCAAGAGACCCAGTACTTC
>TRBV20-1|TRBJ1-5|few|16|TRBD1
CSAREGQASPNQPQHF
TGCAGTGCTAGAGAGGGACAGGCATCCCCTAATCAGCCCCAGCATTTT
>TRBV12-5|TRBJ2-6|few|15|.
CAIGAGGNGANVLTF
TGTGCTATTGGGGCCGGGGGAAATGGGGCCAACGTCCTGACTTTC
>TRBV5-5|TRBJ2-5|few|13|.
CASSLIGQETQYF
TGTGCCAGCAGCTTGATAGGGCAAGAGACCCAGTACTTC
>TRBV18|TRBJ2-1|many|13|.
CASSPRGRNEQFF
TGTGCCAGCTCACCACGAGGGAGGAATGAGCAGTTCTTC
>TRBV7-2|TRBJ1-5|.|14|TRBD1
CASSYGQGRQPQHF
TGTGCCAGCAGCTACGGACAGGGGAGGCAGCCCCAGCATTTT
>TRBV4-2|TRBJ2-6|.|17|.
CASSQARWGSGANVLTF
TGTGCCAGCAGCCAAGCCCGTTGGGGATCTGGGGCCAACGTCCTGACTTTC
>TRBV5-1|TRBJ1-6|few|13|TRBD1
CASSFDRVAPLHF
TGCGCCAGCAGTTTCGACAGGGTAGCACCCCTCCACTTT
>TRBV5-1|TRBJ2-1|.|17|.
CASSPEWTLSSYNEQFF
TGCGCCAGCAGCCCGGAATGGACCCTCTCCTCCTACAATGAGCAGTTCTTC
>TRBV7-2|TRBJ2-4|.|16|TRBD1
CASSLRLVVQGDIQYF
TGTGCCAGCAGCTTAAGGCTCGTGGTGCAGGGGGACATTCAGTACTTC
>TRBV5-1|TRBJ1-1|few|14|.
CASSLGSFNTEAFF
TGCGCCAGCAGCTTGGGATCTTTTAACACTGAAGCTTTCTTT
>TRBV10-3|TRBJ2-1|.|11|.
CAISEGASGLF
TGTGCCATCAGTGAAGGGGCTTCTGGGCTCTTC
>TRBV5-1|TRBJ1-2|few|14|.
CASSSRSAGLGYTF
TGCGCCAGCAGCTCCCGATCGGCCGGCCTTGGCTACACCTTC
>TRBV27|TRBJ1-5|few|14|TRBD1
CASRPTGVIQPQHF
TGTGCCAGCAGGCCAACAGGGGTCATACAGCCCCAGCATTTT
>TRBV20-1|TRBJ2-3|many|18|TRBD2
CSASRLAGTWRNTDTQYF
TGCAGTGCTAGTCGCCTAGCGGGAACCTGGAGGAATACAGATACGCAGTATTTT
>TRBV12-3/TRBV12-4|TRBJ2-2|few|14|TRBD1
CASSGTGNTGELFF
TGTGCCAGCAGTGGGACAGGGAACACCGGGGAGCTGTTTTTT
>TRBV20-1|TRBJ2-3|many|13|.
CSARAGGTDTQYF
TGCAGTGCTAGAGCCGGGGGCACAGATACGCAGTATTTT
>TRBV10-3|TRBJ2-1|.|17|.
CAISEPTRTEPHNEQFF
TGTGCCATCAGTGAGCCGACCAGGACTGAGCCACACAATGAGCAGTTCTTC
>TRBV20-1|TRBJ2-7|many|14|TRBD2
CSASWGLADYEQYF
TGCAGTGCTAGCTGGGGACTAGCGGATTACGAGCAGTACTTC
>TRBV5-1|TRBJ2-1|few|16|.
CASSLIRGPSYNEQFF
TGCGCCAGCAGCTTGATCCGCGGCCCATCCTACAATGAGCAGTTCTTC
>TRBV12-3/TRBV12-4|TRBJ2-4|many|15|.
CASSPQGFGKNIQYF
TGTGCCAGCAGTCCCCAGGGATTTGGCAAAAACATTCAGTACTTC
>TRBV7-2|TRBJ2-1|many|16|TRBD2
CASSPVRTSGRYEQFF
TGTGCCAGCAGCCCCGTTAGAACTAGCGGGAGGTATGAGCAGTTCTTC
>TRBV5-1|TRBJ2-3|few|15|TRBD1
CASSSDRAGRDTQYF
TGCGCCAGCAGTTCCGACAGGGCTGGAAGGGATACGCAGTATTTT
>TRBV6-5|TRBJ1-1|.|16|.
CASSYGTGRPNTEAFF
TGTGCCAGCAGTTACGGCACAGGGCGACCAAACACTGAAGCTTTCTTT
>TRBV5-1|TRBJ2-1|.|15|TRBD2
CASSLTSGRLDEQFF
TGCGCCAGCAGCTTGACTAGCGGGAGGTTGGATGAGCAGTTCTTC